This T cell receptor (beta chain) was sequenced for a study of blood T cell repertoires in COVID-19. Study overall: COVID-19 samples, acute and convalescent, were from the United States, Italy and Spain. T cells, B-cell-depleted T cells, or PBMCs supplied cDNA or gDNA.

This clone was observed a single time. Germline V CDR1 and CDR2: LNHDA, SQIVND (reference sequence). Trimming at V came to 0 bases and at J to 6 bases, leaving 11 bases not matched to a gene. The CDR3 totals 18 residues. A case of COVID-19 had been met by exposed participants within 2 weeks before study entry. Authors' methods: Reference gene primer amplification gave nucleated cell count estimates. Using immunoSEQ multiplex PCR, the repertoire was profiled, and TCRdb retains in-frame clones only, with some absent. V, J and clone size reflect that table, while D and trimming were determined from the DNA. The sample holds about 310,000 clones, 75% to 90% seen once.

This chain uses TRBV19 with TRBJ1-5; 10 nucleotides agree with TRBD1. The material sequenced was PBMCs or T cells enriched from blood (not recorded which). The sequence came from a woman aged 25 to 45 who had been exposed to COVID-19. This CDR3 is CASSIEGQGFAWGQPQHF. Written as DNA, the CDR3 is TGTGCCAGTAGTATAGAGGGACAGGGGTTTGCATGGGGTCAGCCCCAGCATTTT.